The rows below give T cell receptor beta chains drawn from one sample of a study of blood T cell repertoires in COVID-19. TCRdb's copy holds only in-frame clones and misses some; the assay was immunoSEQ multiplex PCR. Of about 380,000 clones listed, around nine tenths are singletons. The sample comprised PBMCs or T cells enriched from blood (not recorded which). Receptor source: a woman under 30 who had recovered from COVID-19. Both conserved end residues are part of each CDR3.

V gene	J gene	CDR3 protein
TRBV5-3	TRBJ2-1	CARSLRFGQRACSYNEQFF
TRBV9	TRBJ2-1	CASSGTGSYNEQFF
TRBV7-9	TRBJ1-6	CASSFGQRESSYNSPLHF
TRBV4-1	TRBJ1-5	CASSQTGRPRNQPQHF
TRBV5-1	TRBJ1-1	CASSLARQRNTEAFF
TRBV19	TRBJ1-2	CASSIADPGDYGYTF
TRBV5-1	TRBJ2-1	CASLGAPTYNEQFF
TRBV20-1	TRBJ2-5	CSASSSGGSWETQYF
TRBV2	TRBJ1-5	CASSEPTPLLQHF
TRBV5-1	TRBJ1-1	CASSLVYRGATEAFF
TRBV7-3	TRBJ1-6	CASSLGTEGSPLHF
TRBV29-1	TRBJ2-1	CSVERGPMLNEQFF
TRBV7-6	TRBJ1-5	CASSPEQGARHQPQHF
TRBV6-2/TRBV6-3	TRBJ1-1	CASSYSILGQKNTEAFF
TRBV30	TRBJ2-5	CAWTRVRQGETQYF
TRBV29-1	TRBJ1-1	CSGVISSGIEAFF
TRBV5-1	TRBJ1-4	CASSERGQGLWATNEKLFF
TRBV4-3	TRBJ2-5	CASSQDLAGGLGETQYF
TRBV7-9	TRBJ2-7	CASSPFPSYEQYF
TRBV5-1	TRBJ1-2	CASSLDSSNYGYTF
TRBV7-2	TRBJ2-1	CASSLGGPGGAGEQFF
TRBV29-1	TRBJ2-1	CSADRQRNEQFF
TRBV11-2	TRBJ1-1	CASSLVFGTGLDTEAFF
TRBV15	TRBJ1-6	CATSRVGTGDSPLHF
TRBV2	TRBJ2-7	CASSFRGPGEQYF
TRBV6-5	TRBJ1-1	CASSYGLTGNTEAFF
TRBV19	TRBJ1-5	CATTGRGLVLGNQPQHF
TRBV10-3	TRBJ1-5	CAIAGGGPSNQPQHF
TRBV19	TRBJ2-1	CASTGYVLNEQFF
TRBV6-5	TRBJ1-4	CASSSGYQGEKLFF
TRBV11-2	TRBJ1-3	CASRRVSRNTIYF
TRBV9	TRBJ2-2	CASSPWTSENTGELFF
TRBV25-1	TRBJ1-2	CASSGGGHGYTF
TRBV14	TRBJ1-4	CASSQKRSPFPPIQGSGKLFF
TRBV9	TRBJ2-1	CASSIAGGSSYNEQFF
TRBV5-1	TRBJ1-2	CASSQAGGGYGYTF
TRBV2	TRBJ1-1	CASREDRDTEAFF
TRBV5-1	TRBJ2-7	CASSLGRPVLSYEQYF
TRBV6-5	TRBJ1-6	CASSYSTAGNSPLHF
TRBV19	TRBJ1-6	CASSAGGNYNSPLHF
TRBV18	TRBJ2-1	CASSPKDSSFSAYNEQFF
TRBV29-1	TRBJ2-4	CSVLKPGQGAYQAKNIQYF
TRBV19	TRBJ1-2	CASWGQGDSNYGYTF
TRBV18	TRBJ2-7	CASSPLDTGQSSYEQYF
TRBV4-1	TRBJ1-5	CASSQQTGPNNQPQHF
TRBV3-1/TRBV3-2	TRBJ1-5	CASSPGQGNQPQHF
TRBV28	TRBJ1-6	CASSPVDRDNSPLHF
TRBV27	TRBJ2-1	CASSPWAPAGQGWVDEQFF
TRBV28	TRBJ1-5	CASSLFPSNQPQHF
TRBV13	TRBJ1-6	CASSLGQGLSPLHF
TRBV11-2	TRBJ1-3	CASSQGQADSGNTIYF
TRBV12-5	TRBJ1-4	CASVRRFAFGRQNEKLFF
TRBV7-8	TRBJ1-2	CASSLDGTDYGYTF
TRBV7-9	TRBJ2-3	CASSLHSGGSTDTQYF
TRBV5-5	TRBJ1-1	CASSVNRVMNTEAFF
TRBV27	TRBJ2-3	CASSLWGGHPDTQYF
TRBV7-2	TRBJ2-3	CASSLAGGFTDTQYF
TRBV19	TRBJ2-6	CASSIVGRQGTSGANVLTF